The entry below describes one T cell receptor (beta chain). This specimen belongs to a study of blood T cell repertoires in COVID-19. Study in general: Some COVID-19 samples were acute and others convalescent; all came from the United States, Italy and Spain. PBMCs, B-cell-depleted T cells, or T cells were the source of the cDNA or gDNA that made up the material.

In the original workflow: Using reference gene primer amplification, nucleated cell counts were estimated. TCRdb keeps only in-frame clones here, not all; method: immunoSEQ multiplex PCR. V and J calls plus clone size are reproduced from that table; the DNA served to infer D and trimming. The sample includes some 390,000 clones, about 91% of them seen just once. Seattle enrolled patients during active infection and tracked them longitudinally. The CDR3 covers 14 residues. Unmatched junction bases numbered 4, after V lost 4 bases and J lost 5 bases. Germline V gene lookup returns CDR1 LNHDA and CDR2 SQIVND (reference sequence).

Sequencing was performed on peripheral blood. The source of this sequence is a woman in her thirties or forties with COVID-19, enrolled during active disease. The chain has TRBV19 and TRBJ1-5; 8 bases map to TRBD1. CDR3 protein: CASSTGGADQPQHF. CDR3 DNA: TGTGCCAGTAGTACAGGGGGCGCGGATCAGCCCCAGCATTTT.